The 27 T cell receptor beta chains given below trace back to one sample, sequenced in a study of CD8+CD57+ T cells in acquired aplastic anemia. TCR beta VDJ combinations and CDR3 sequences were profiled from genomic DNA. TCRdb re-derived calls from the reads in MiXCR, one entry per CDR3 protein. The table includes some 240,000 distinct CDR3 sequences, 34% detected once. The sequenced sample was sorted CD4+, CD8+, or CD8+CD57+ T cells (not recorded which) from PBMCs. The receptors originated from a human donor in good health, serving as a control.

For this clonotype: Being one base from a much bigger clone, this may be a read error. A read error is likely, as this CDR3 ends without the conserved phenylalanine or tryptophan. The CDR3 spells CASSLDPGGISEQYI. CDR3 in DNA: TGCGCCAGCAGCTTGGATCCGGGAGGTATTTCCGAGCAGTACATC. The chain joins TRBV5-1 to TRBJ2-7; 7 bases are a match to TRBD2. This CDR3 has 15 residues. Looked up from germline, CDR1 is SGHRS and CDR2 is YFSETQ. The junction had 9 bases not matched to a gene; V was cut back by 0 bases and J by 6 bases.

A few counts support this clonotype. The V and J genes are TRBV13 and TRBJ1-1; possible D gene TRBD1, 5 bases. The CDR3 has 14 amino acids. CDR1 is PRHDT and CDR2 is FYEKMQ in the germline V gene (reference sequence). V lost 5 bases, J lost 2 bases, and 12 bases lay in between. The DNA for the CDR3 is TGTGCCAGCAGCCAAGTGAGGGGAAACACTGAAGCTTTCTTT. Protein sequence: CASSQVRGNTEAFF.

This clonotype turned up a few times. The chain joins TRBV2 to TRBJ1-5; no definite D call. This CDR3 is built from 13 residues. Trimming pared 4 bases from V and 1 base from J, leaving 5 bases between. The germline V gene encodes CDR1 SNHLY and CDR2 FYNNEI. CDR3 nucleotides: TGTGCCAGCAGTGTTTCCAGCAATCAGCCCCAGCATTTT. This translates into CASSVSSNQPQHF.

This clonotype was picked up many times. The chain has TRBV5-5 and TRBJ2-7; TRBD2 matches at 11 bases. The germline CDR1 and CDR2 sequences are SGHKS and YYEKEE (reference sequence). J was trimmed by 2 bases and V by 4 bases; bases with no gene match: 5. CDR3 length equals 15 residues. The DNA of the CDR3 is TGTGCCAGCAGCCTGGGACTAGCGGATACCTACGAGCAGTACTTC. Its translation: CASSLGLADTYEQYF.

On this clonotype itself: This could be a read error, since a much larger clone is one nucleotide away. This chain uses TRBV19 with TRBJ1-1; D not resolved. V was trimmed by 4 bases and J by 4 bases, leaving 16 bases between them. CDR1 and CDR2 from the germline V gene are LNHDA and SQIVND (reference sequence). This CDR3 is 15 amino acids long. CDR3 protein: CASSTAPYGSTEAFF. CDR3 nucleotides: TGTGCCAGTAGTACTGCACCATATGGGAGCACTGAAGCTTTCTTT.

The chain couples TRBV30 to TRBJ2-7; no definite D call. The CDR3 consists of 13 residues. CDR1 and CDR2 (germline): GTSNPN, SVGIG (reference sequence). V lost 0 bases, J lost 0 bases, and 6 bases lay in between. This CDR3 reads CAWSVRTSYEQYF. The DNA of the CDR3 is TGTGCCTGGAGTGTACGAACCTCCTACGAGCAGTACTTC.

The V gene is TRBV24-1, the J gene TRBJ2-5; 9 bases line up with TRBD1. The CDR3 length is 15 residues. Per the germline V gene, CDR1 is KGHDR and CDR2 is SFDVKD. The J segment lost 2 bases and the V segment lost 5 bases, leaving 5 bases of the junction unmatched. The CDR3 DNA is TGTGCCACCAGTGGTAGGACAGGGGCTCAAGAGACCCAGTACTTC. Its protein is CATSGRTGAQETQYF.

CDR3 DNA: TGTGCCACCAGCAGAGATCTTTCAGCGGATGGCTACGAGCAGTACTTC. Amino acid sequence: CATSRDLSADGYEQYF. The chain links TRBV15 to TRBJ2-7; TRBD2 is a possible D gene (5 bases). The V gene's germline CDR1 is LNHNV and CDR2 YYDKDF (reference sequence). This CDR3 has 16 amino acids. Trimming removed 0 bases at V and 3 bases at J, with 15 bases between. Filled out from reference TRBV15 and TRBJ2-7, the complete variable domain reads DAMVIQNPRYQVTQFGKPVTLSCSQTLNHNVMYWYQQKSSQAPKLLFHYYDKDFNNEADTPDNFQSRRPNTSFCFLDIRSPGLGDTAMYLCATSRDLSADGYEQYFGPGTRLTVT.

Notes on this clonotype: A read error may account for a junction end that differs from germline. This chain uses TRBV5-1 with TRBJ1-2, with D perhaps matching TRBD1 (6 bases). Germline values: CDR1 SGHRS, CDR2 YFSETQ. The CDR3 contains 14 residues. CDR3 loop: CTSSSGVSFSGYTF. CDR3 coding DNA: TGCACCAGCAGCTCAGGGGTCAGTTTCTCGGGCTACACCTTC.

The table lists this clonotype with a few counts. The chain joins TRBV30 to TRBJ1-2; D gene ambiguous. This CDR3 is 12 amino acids long. CDR1 and CDR2 (germline): GTSNPN, SVGIG (reference sequence). The V end was cut by 2 bases, the J end by 3 bases, with 7 bases between. The CDR3 loop is CAWSLGYYGYTF. The CDR3 DNA follows: TGTGCCTGGAGTCTGGGTTACTATGGCTACACCTTC.

On this clonotype itself: Given a much more abundant clone one base away, this may be a read error. The chain links TRBV6-1 to TRBJ1-2; possibly TRBD1 for D (6 bases). Per germline, CDR1 MNHNS and CDR2 SASEGT. Trimming took off 5 bases at V and 7 bases at J, with 20 bases between the two ends. The CDR3 has 15 amino acids. CDR3 bases: TGTGCCAGCAGTAAACAGGGAATCGGTAGCTGTGGCTACACCTTC. As protein: CASSKQGIGSCGYTF.

This clonotype occurred many times. V gene TRBV19 combines with J gene TRBJ1-2; D is undetermined. Between the trimmed V and J ends, which lost 10 bases and 8 bases, there was a span of 23 bases. The CDR3 extends over 14 amino acids. CDR1 and CDR2 (germline): LNHDA, SQIVND (reference sequence). The DNA of the CDR3 is TGTGCCACCGGTTCGTCTTTTCTTCCCCAAGGCTACACCTTC. It yields the protein CATGSSFLPQGYTF.

With regard to this clonotype: At one end, the junction sequence differs from germline, possibly due to a read error. The chain combines TRBV10-3 with TRBJ2-2; weak D call: TRBD1 (6 bases). The CDR3 spans 14 residues. Germline loops: CDR1 ENHRY, CDR2 SYGVKD. DNA of the CDR3: TGTGCCAGCAGTAGGACAGAAAACACCGGGGAGCTGTTTTTT. Translating gives CASSRTENTGELFF.

The CDR3: CASSLDRGRVGELFF. CDR3 DNA sequence: TGTGCCAGCAGCCTCGACAGGGGGCGCGTCGGGGAGCTGTTTTTT. The rearrangement links TRBV11-2 to TRBJ2-2; 10 bases line up with TRBD1. Trimming took 5 bases from V and 7 from J; bases not matched to a gene: 7. Germline CDR1 is SGHAT and CDR2 is FQNNGV. This CDR3 has 15 residues.

V usage is TRBV12-3 or TRBV12-4 and J usage is TRBJ2-5; D is perhaps TRBD1 (6 bases). This CDR3 is built from 15 residues. Trimming cost V 6 bases and J 1 base, with 15 bases left between them. The CDR3 coding sequence is TGTGCCAGCAGAAGGACAGTTCCGGCCCAAGAGACCCAGTACTTC. Its translation is CASRRTVPAQETQYF.

The chain employs TRBV18 and TRBJ1-1, with 10 bases matching TRBD1. In germline, CDR1 is KGHSH, CDR2 LQKENI. J lost 3 bases, V lost 1 base, and 8 bases had no gene match. This CDR3 is 17 amino acids long. CDR3 protein: CASSPRVGTGVDTEAFF. Written as DNA, the CDR3 is TGTGCCAGCTCACCACGGGTGGGGACAGGGGTTGACACTGAAGCTTTCTTT.

This clonotype was observed at least ten times. This rearrangement joins TRBV15 to TRBJ2-7; D unclear. Trimming removed 1 base from V and 8 bases from J, with 12 bases in between. CDR1 LNHNV and CDR2 YYDKDF come from the germline V gene (reference sequence). This CDR3 spans 13 amino acids. The CDR3 protein is CATSRVGLLQQYF. As DNA, the CDR3 is TGTGCCACCAGCAGAGTGGGCCTACTCCAGCAGTACTTC.

This clonotype showed up many times. J is TRBJ1-2 and V is TRBV5-1; 8 bases fit TRBD1. The CDR3 is made up of 13 amino acids. CDR1 SGHRS and CDR2 YFSETQ come from the germline V gene. J lost 8 bases, V lost 7 bases, and 10 bases had no gene match. The CDR3 bases are TGCGCCAGCGGGCACCGAGGACAGGGAGGCTACACCTTC. Protein: CASGHRGQGGYTF.

The chain joins TRBV15 to TRBJ2-7; 7 bases are shared with TRBD2. J was trimmed by 3 bases and V by 0 bases; bases with no gene match: 5. The CDR3 totals 15 residues. The V gene's germline CDR1 is LNHNV and CDR2 YYDKDF (reference sequence). CDR3 nucleotides: TGTGCCACCAGCAGAGATCCGCGGGGGAACTACGAGCAGTACTTC. It yields the protein CATSRDPRGNYEQYF.

This clonotype came up many times. The chain links TRBV7-2 to TRBJ2-5, with D unresolved. Per germline, CDR1 SGHTA and CDR2 FQGNSA. The CDR3 has 14 amino acids. Trimming cost V 2 bases and J 1 base, with 8 bases left between them. The CDR3 spells CASSLIRPQETQYF. The CDR3 DNA sequence: TGTGCCAGCAGCTTAATTAGGCCCCAAGAGACCCAGTACTTC.

The chain carries TRBV2 and TRBJ1-5, with TRBD1 matching 7 bases. The CDR3 runs 14 residues. Germline V lookup: CDR1 SNHLY, CDR2 FYNNEI. V shed 3 bases and J 4 bases; nucleotides not matched to a gene: 3. The CDR3 here is CASSEGDRNQPQHF. CDR3 sequence (DNA): TGTGCCAGCAGTGAGGGGGACAGAAATCAGCCCCAGCATTTT.

The chain has TRBV9 and TRBJ2-5; 8 bases align to TRBD2. J gave up 2 bases and V 1 base, and 1 base lay outside the gene matches. The CDR3 is 14 residues long. Looked up from germline, CDR1 is SGDLS and CDR2 is YYNGEE. The CDR3 DNA sequence: TGTGCCAGCAGCGTAAGCGGGGGACAAGAGACCCAGTACTTC. It translates to CASSVSGGQETQYF. The variable domain in full, with the rest retrieved from reference TRBV9 and TRBJ2-5, is DSGVTQTPKHLITATGQRVTLRCSPRSGDLSVYWYQQSLDQGLQFLIQYYNGEERAKGNILERFSAQQFPDLHSELNLSSLELGDSALYFCASSVSGGQETQYFGPGTRLLVL.

Comments on this clonotype: A much more abundant neighbour one base away suggests this may be a read error. The chain links TRBV7-2 to TRBJ2-5; D is possibly TRBD1 or TRBD2 (6 bases each). CDR1 is SGHTA, CDR2 FQGNSA, per germline. CDR3 length: 13 amino acids. V shed 6 bases and J shed 4 bases, with 12 bases lying between them. The CDR3 DNA is TGTGCCAGCAGAGGGGGGTTCCGAGAGACCCAGTACTTC. It is translated as CASRGGFRETQYF.

This clonotype was counted once. This chain links TRBV10-3 with TRBJ1-5; no clear D. Deletions cut 0 bases from V and 2 bases from J, with 8 bases between. Germline V gene data show CDR1 as ENHRY and CDR2 as SYGVKD. This CDR3 spans 15 amino acids. CDR3 sequence: CAISESEARNQPQHF. The CDR3 coding sequence is TGTGCCATCAGTGAGTCCGAGGCTCGCAATCAGCCCCAGCATTTT.

V usage is TRBV12-3 or TRBV12-4 and J usage is TRBJ2-2; D not resolved. Trimming removed 2 bases from V and 10 bases from J, with 8 bases in between. The CDR3 is made up of 12 amino acids. The CDR3 loop is CASSLFEAELFF. CDR3 nucleotides: TGTGCCAGCAGTTTATTTGAGGCGGAGCTGTTTTTT.

This rearrangement joins TRBV11-1 to TRBJ2-1, with TRBD2 matching 13 bases. Germline CDR1 reads SGHAT; CDR2 reads FQDESV (reference sequence). The CDR3 contains 16 residues. Germline trimming cut 1 base from V and 8 bases from J; bases unmatched to any gene: 5. Here the CDR3 DNA reads TGTGCCAGCAGCTTAGTGGCACTAGCGGGGGGGTATGAGCAGTTCTTC. Translated: CASSLVALAGGYEQFF.

V is TRBV6-2 or TRBV6-3 and J is TRBJ1-5, with D perhaps matching TRBD1 (6 bases). Between the trimmed V and J ends, which lost 0 bases and 4 bases, there was a span of 19 bases. In germline, CDR1 is MNHEY, CDR2 SVGEGT. The CDR3 totals 18 residues. CDR3 nucleotides: TGTGCCAGCAGTTACTCAATCAGGGGAGTATCGAGTAATCAGCCCCAGCATTTT. Amino acid sequence: CASSYSIRGVSSNQPQHF.